This T cell receptor (beta chain) originates from a study of T cells in Graves' hyperthyroidism and ophthalmopathy (dated by TCRdb to about 2019). Regarding the research as a whole: Peripheral blood was collected at initial diagnosis, before any treatment. TCR V-J signatures able to tell the groups apart were searched for in a discovery cohort of 90 to 100 patients, of whom around 42 had Graves' ophthalmopathy and about 55 had stable Graves' hyperthyroidism. Prospective prediction of ophthalmopathy was tested in an independent validation cohort consisting of 18 to 20 hyperthyroidism patients and approximately 16 patients who later progressed to ophthalmopathy. For training and testing, the 100 or so patients in the discovery cohort were randomly divided in a 7:3 ratio. In roughly six Graves' hyperthyroidism patients, the study also compared T-cell repertoires from thyroid tissue with T-cell repertoires from blood. Once sampling was done, hyperthyroidism patients were given methimazole at a starting dose of 30 mg daily, whereas ophthalmopathy patients were given high-dose intravenous methylprednisolone. The paper reports TCR Vbeta CDR3 sequencing of approximately 140 peripheral blood samples: over 40 ophthalmopathy, about 75 hyperthyroidism and around 17 progressor patients.

TCR beta CDR3 regions were amplified from RNA transcripts. A first-round RT-PCR of the TCR CDR3 used the HTBI primer set with the Qiagen OneStep RT-PCR kit. Libraries were constructed in a second round of multiplex PCR, after which size selection and purification were carried out. Sequencing of the libraries was done on an Illumina HiSeq2000 using paired-end 100 bp reads. From the authors' description of their analysis: SOAPnuke was used to process the raw data, throwing out any read that contained adapters or uncalled bases, had a mean Phred below 15, or lacked an exact constant-primer or identifier match. COPE v1.2.5 was used to merge high-quality paired reads, and clonotypes were defined as unique nucleotide sequences. MiTCR v1.1 was used to align the clonotypes against IMGT TRBV, TRBD and TRBJ reference segments. The analysis was restricted to V-J combinations with a frequency above 0.0001, which together covered 99% to 99.2% of the repertoires. The TCS score was defined as F50 (clonal expansion) divided by E x V (chaos), with BLOSUM62-based TCRdist calculated between CDR3 peptides within each V-J. Welch's t-statistics and random forest reduced fewer than 550 V-J features to 13, which were used in a naive Bayes classifier (R e1071). Thyroid-blood repertoire similarity was quantified with the Morisita-Horn index. TCRdb reanalyzed the raw reads on its own, using fastp at Q25 for trimming and MiXCR for clone calling, and kept in-frame beta chains. Each CDR3 protein appears once, grouped with its most common genes and DNA. The authors' filters were not applied to this entry. This sample lists some 800,000 distinct CDR3 sequences; roughly 37% were detected once. The leading ten clones occupy more than 7% of the sample.

General findings and caveats noted by the study authors: In validation, the model predicted progression to ophthalmopathy with around 71% sensitivity and less than 75% specificity, a median of 6.5 months before onset. Most expanded thyroid clonotypes (frequency above 0.001) were also detected in blood, a finding suggesting that blood repertoires may reflect thyroid immune responses. A model built on a 13 V-J signature distinguished ophthalmopathy from stable hyperthyroidism, reaching around 90% sensitivity and under 84% specificity in cross-validation and 80%/75% in testing. Sample size was not statistically predetermined, and blinding of investigators to group allocation was not performed.

Graves' hyperthyroidism was defined as stable when no progression to ophthalmopathy occurred over 18 months of follow-up. The hyperthyroidism patients were between 18 and 65 years old and newly diagnosed, with a disease duration of less than 2 months. Exclusion was applied to patients with uncontrolled infections, other autoimmune diseases, pregnancy or lactation. Diagnoses were established on the basis of clinical symptoms, serum thyroxine and TRAb, thyroid ultrasound, and orbital computed tomography. PBMCs were isolated from roughly 10 ml of fresh peripheral blood by Ficoll-Paque density gradient centrifugation. Trizol reagent was used to extract total RNA, and RNA quality was then checked on an Agilent 2100 Bioanalyzer. Regarding this clonotype: This receptor's antigen is unknown. A junction end diverges from the germline sequence, so it may reflect a read error.

CDR3 length: 14 amino acids, cysteine to phenylalanine. Only the CDR3 part of the read is kept: 42 bases, read in frame from the first base. As encoded in the germline V gene (reference sequence), CDR1 is DFQATT while CDR2 is SNEGSKA. The chain joins TRBV20-1 to TRBJ2-7; the best D guess is TRBD2, with 5 bases matching. Source material: blood. The source of this sequence is a man younger than 35 with Graves' hyperthyroidism. At the DNA level, the sequence is TGCAGTGCTAGTGTGGGAGTAAGCTCCCACGAGCAGTACTTC. The translation is CSASVGVSSHEQYF.